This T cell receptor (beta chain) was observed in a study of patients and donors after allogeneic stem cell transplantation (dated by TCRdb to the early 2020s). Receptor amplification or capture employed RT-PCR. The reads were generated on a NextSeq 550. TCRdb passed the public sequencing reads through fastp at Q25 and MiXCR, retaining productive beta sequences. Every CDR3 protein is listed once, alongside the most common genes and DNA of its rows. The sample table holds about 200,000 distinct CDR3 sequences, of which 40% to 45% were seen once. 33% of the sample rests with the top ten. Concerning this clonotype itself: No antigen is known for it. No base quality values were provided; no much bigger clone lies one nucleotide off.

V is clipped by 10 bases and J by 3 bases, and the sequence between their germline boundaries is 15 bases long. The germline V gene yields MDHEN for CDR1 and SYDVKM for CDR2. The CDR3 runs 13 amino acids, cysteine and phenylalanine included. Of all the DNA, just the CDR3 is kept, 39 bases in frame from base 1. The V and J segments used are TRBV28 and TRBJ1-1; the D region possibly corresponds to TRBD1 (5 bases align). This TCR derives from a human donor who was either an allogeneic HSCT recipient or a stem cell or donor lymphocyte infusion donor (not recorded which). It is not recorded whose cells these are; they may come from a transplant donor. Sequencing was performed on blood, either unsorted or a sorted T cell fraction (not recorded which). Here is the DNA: TGTGCCACCAGCCATCAGGGTCACACTGAAGCTTTCTTT. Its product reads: CATSHQGHTEAFF.